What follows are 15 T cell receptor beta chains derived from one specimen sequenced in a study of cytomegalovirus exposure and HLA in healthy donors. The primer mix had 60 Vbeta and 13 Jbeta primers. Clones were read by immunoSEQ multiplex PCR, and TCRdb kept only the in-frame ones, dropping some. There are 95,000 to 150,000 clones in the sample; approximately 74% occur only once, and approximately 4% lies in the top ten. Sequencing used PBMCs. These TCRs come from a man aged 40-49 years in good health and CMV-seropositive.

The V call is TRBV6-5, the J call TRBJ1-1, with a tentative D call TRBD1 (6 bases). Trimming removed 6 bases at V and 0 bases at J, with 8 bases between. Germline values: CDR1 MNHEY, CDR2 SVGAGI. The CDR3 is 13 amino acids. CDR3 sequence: CASRRTVNTEAFF. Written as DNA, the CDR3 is TGTGCCAGCAGAAGGACAGTGAACACTGAAGCTTTCTTT.

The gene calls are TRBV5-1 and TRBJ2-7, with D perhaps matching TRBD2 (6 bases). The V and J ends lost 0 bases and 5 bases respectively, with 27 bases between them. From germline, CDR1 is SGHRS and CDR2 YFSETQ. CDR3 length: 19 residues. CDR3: CASSLAGVRLAKQMDEQYF. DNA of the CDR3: TGCGCCAGCAGCTTGGCCGGGGTACGGCTAGCGAAACAGATGGACGAGCAGTACTTC.

CDR3 in amino acids: CASSGPGLAADTQYF. CDR3 nucleotides: TGCGCCAGCAGCGGTCCGGGACTAGCGGCAGATACGCAGTATTTT. This rearrangement joins TRBV5-1 to TRBJ2-3, with TRBD2 matching over 11 bases. Germline V lookup: CDR1 SGHRS, CDR2 YFSETQ. This CDR3 spans 15 amino acids. With 4 bases clipped from V and 4 bases from J, the junction kept 5 bases outside the gene matches.

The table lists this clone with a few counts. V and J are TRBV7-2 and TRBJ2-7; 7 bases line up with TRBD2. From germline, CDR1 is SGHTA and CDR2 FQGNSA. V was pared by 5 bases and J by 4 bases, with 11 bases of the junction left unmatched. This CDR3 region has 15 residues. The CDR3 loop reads CASSPSGGGFYEQYF. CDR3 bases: TGTGCCAGCAGCCCATCCGGCGGGGGTTTTTACGAGCAGTACTTC.

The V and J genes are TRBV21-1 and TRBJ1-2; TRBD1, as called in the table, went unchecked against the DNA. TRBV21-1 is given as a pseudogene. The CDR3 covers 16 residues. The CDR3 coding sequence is TGTGCCAGCAGCAAGTGGGACAGACCAAGGATCTATGGCTACACCTTC. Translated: CASSKWDRPRIYGYTF.

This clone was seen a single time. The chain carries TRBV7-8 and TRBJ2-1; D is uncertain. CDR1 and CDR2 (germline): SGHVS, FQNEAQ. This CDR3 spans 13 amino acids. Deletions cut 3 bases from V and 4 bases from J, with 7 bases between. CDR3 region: CASSLLDYNEQFF. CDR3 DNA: TGTGCCAGCAGCTTGCTAGATTACAATGAGCAGTTCTTC.

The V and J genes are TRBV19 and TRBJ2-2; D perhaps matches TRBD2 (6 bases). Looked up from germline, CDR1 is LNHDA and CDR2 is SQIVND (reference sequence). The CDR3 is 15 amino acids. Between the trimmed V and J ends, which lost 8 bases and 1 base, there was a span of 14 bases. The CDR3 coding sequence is TGTGCCAGTCAGGCGGACTACCAGAACACCGGGGAGCTGTTTTTT. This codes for CASQADYQNTGELFF. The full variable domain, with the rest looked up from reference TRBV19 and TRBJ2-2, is DGGITQSPKYLFRKEGQNVTLSCEQNLNHDAMYWYRQDPGQGLRLIYYSQIVNDFQKGDIAEGYSVSREKKESFPLTVTSAQKNPTAFYLCASQADYQNTGELFFGEGSRLTVL.

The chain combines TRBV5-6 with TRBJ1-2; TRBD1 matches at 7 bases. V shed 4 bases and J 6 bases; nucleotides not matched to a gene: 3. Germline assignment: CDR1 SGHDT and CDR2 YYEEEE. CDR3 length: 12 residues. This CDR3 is CASSPTGDGYTF. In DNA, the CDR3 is TGTGCCAGCAGCCCAACAGGGGATGGCTACACCTTC.

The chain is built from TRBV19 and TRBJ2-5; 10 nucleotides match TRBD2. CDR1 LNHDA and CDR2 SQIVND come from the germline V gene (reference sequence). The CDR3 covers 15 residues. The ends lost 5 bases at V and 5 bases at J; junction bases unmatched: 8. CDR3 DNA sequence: TGTGCCAGTAGTCATTGGAGCGGGAGGGATGAGACCCAGTACTTC. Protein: CASSHWSGRDETQYF.

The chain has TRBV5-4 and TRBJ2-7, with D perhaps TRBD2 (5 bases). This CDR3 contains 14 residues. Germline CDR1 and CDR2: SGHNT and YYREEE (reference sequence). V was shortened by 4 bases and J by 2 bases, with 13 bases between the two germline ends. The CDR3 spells CASSPSGFTYEQYF. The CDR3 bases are TGTGCCAGCAGCCCTTCGGGATTTACCTACGAGCAGTACTTC.

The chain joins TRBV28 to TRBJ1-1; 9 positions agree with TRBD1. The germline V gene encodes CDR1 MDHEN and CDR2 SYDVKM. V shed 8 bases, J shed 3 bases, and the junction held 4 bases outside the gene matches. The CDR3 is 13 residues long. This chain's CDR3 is CASLRQGDTEAFF. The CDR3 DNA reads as TGTGCCAGCTTGAGACAGGGGGACACTGAAGCTTTCTTT.

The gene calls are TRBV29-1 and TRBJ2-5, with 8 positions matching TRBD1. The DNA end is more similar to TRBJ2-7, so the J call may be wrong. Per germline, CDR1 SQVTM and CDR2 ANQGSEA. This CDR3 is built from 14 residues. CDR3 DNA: TGCAGCGTTCTATGGACAGGGAGCTCCTACGAGCAGTACTTC. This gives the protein CSVLWTGSSYEQYF.

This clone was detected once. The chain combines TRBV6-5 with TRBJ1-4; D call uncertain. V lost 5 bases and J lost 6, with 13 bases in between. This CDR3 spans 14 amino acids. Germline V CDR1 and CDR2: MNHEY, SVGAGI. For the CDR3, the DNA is TGTGCCAGCAGTCTATCCGCTCCGGATGAAAAACTGTTTTTT. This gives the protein CASSLSAPDEKLFF.

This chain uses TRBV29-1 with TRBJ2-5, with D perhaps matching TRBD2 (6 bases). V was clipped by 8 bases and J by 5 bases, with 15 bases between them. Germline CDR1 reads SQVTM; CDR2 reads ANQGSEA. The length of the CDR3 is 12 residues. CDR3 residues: CSFGLSGETQYF. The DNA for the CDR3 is TGCAGCTTCGGGCTCAGCGGGGAGACCCAGTACTTC.

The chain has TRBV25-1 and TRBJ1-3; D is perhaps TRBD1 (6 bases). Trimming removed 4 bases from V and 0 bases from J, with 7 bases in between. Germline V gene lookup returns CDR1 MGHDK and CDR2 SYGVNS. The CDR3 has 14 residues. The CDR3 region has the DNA TGTGCCAGCAGTGGCAGGGGCTCTGGAAACACCATATATTTT. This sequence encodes CASSGRGSGNTIYF. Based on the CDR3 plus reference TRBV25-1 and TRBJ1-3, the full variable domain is EADIYQTPRYLVIGTGKKITLECSQTMGHDKMYWYQQDPGMELHLIHYSYGVNSTEKGDLSSESTVSRIRTEHFPLTLESARPSHTSQYLCASSGRGSGNTIYFGEGSWLTVV.